These 22 T cell receptor beta chains were all obtained from the same sample, sequenced in a study of blood T cell repertoires in COVID-19. Here immunoSEQ multiplex PCR was the method, and the copy in TCRdb shows in-frame clones only, minus some. The sample includes roughly 230,000 clones, around 83% of them seen just once. Sequenced input: peripheral blood. The receptors come from a woman in her forties or fifties with acute or convalescent COVID-19.

The chain combines TRBV25-1 with TRBJ1-1; D is ambiguous. The CDR3 is 13 residues long. Germline V lookup: CDR1 MGHDK, CDR2 SYGVNS. Trimming shortened V by 1 base and J by 11 bases, and 14 bases separated the two germline ends. The CDR3 DNA follows: TGTGCCAGCAGTGAATTTGCAGCCTTGAGGGCTTTCTTT. It is translated as CASSEFAALRAFF.

This clone was seen ten or more times. The chain links TRBV10-2 to TRBJ1-4; D not resolved. Germline values: CDR1 WSHSY, CDR2 SAAADI. The CDR3 contains 11 residues. V gave up 6 bases and J gave up 8 bases, with 7 bases separating them. The CDR3 reads CASRQTEKLFF. CDR3 nucleotides: TGCGCCAGCAGACAGACCGAAAAACTGTTTTTT.

This chain joins TRBV2 and TRBJ1-2; D may be TRBD1 (6 bases). The germline CDR1 and CDR2 sequences are SNHLY and FYNNEI. With 6 bases removed from V and 5 bases from J, the gap between germline ends came to 10 bases. CDR3 size: 12 residues. CDR3: CASSRDTYGYTF. CDR3 DNA sequence: TGTGCCAGCAGCCGGGACACTTATGGCTACACCTTC.

V is TRBV30 and J is TRBJ2-2, with D hard to call. V was trimmed by 0 bases and J by 2 bases, leaving 7 bases between them. Germline V gene data show CDR1 as GTSNPN and CDR2 as SVGIG (reference sequence). The CDR3 consists of 14 residues. In DNA, the CDR3 is TGTGCCTGGAGTGTACTCTCAAACACCGGGGAGCTGTTTTTT. It translates to CAWSVLSNTGELFF.

The rearrangement joins TRBV10-3 to TRBJ2-5; 7 nucleotides line up with TRBD1. V shed 2 bases and J 5 bases; nucleotides not matched to a gene: 5. This CDR3 is 14 amino acids long. Germline CDR1 is ENHRY and CDR2 is SYGVKD. The CDR3: CAISEGRGTETQYF. Here the CDR3 DNA reads TGTGCCATCAGTGAGGGCAGGGGGACGGAGACCCAGTACTTC.

This clone came up a few times. This chain links TRBV27 with TRBJ2-2; a possible D gene is TRBD2 (5 bases). The CDR3 length is 17 residues. In germline, CDR1 is MNHEY, CDR2 SMNVEV (reference sequence). Trimming cost V 5 bases and J 0 bases, with 16 bases left between them. The CDR3 is CASSRSGKLSNTGELFF. The CDR3 region has the DNA TGTGCCAGCAGTCGGAGCGGAAAACTCTCGAACACCGGGGAGCTGTTTTTT.

The J gene is TRBJ1-2, the V gene TRBV19; TRBD1 is a possible D gene (5 bases). CDR1 LNHDA and CDR2 SQIVND come from the germline V gene (reference sequence). V was shortened by 3 bases and J by 1 base, with 12 bases between the two germline ends. The CDR3 has 15 residues. CDR3 amino acids: CASSMGRDGNYGYTF. Here the CDR3 DNA reads TGTGCCAGTAGTATGGGCAGGGATGGTAACTATGGCTACACCTTC. Full variable domain (missing parts from reference TRBV19 and TRBJ1-2): DGGITQSPKYLFRKEGQNVTLSCEQNLNHDAMYWYRQDPGQGLRLIYYSQIVNDFQKGDIAEGYSVSREKKESFPLTVTSAQKNPTAFYLCASSMGRDGNYGYTFGSGTRLTVV.

V gene TRBV6-6 combines with J gene TRBJ1-6, with 8 bases fitting TRBD1. CDR1 and CDR2 (germline): MNHNY, SVGAGI (reference sequence). The CDR3 covers 15 residues. The V and J ends lost 6 bases and 7 bases, in that order; junction bases with no gene match: 8. The CDR3 loop is CASRMTGEGNSPLHF. The CDR3, as DNA: TGTGCCAGCAGGATGACAGGGGAAGGAAATTCACCCCTCCACTTT.

V and J are TRBV30 and TRBJ1-2; D remains unclear. The CDR3 has 12 residues. Deletions cut 4 bases from V and 7 bases from J, with 13 bases between. The germline gives CDR1 GTSNPN, CDR2 SVGIG (reference sequence). The CDR3 is CAWILGFGGYTF. In DNA form, the CDR3 reads TGTGCCTGGATTCTGGGCTTCGGTGGCTACACCTTC. Complete variable domain (other parts from reference TRBV30 and TRBJ1-2): SQTIHQWPATLVQPVGSPLSLECTVEGTSNPNLYWYRQAAGRGLQLLFYSVGIGQISSEVPQNLSASRPQDRQFILSSKKLLLSDSGFYLCAWILGFGGYTFGSGTRLTVV.

V usage is TRBV4-2 and J usage is TRBJ1-1; D call uncertain. The germline V gene has CDR1 LGHNA and CDR2 YNFKEQ. The CDR3 is 15 amino acids. Trimming pared 1 base from V and 0 bases from J, leaving 9 bases between. The CDR3 DNA reads as TGTGCCAGCAGCCAAGGGGCAGGCATGAACACTGAAGCTTTCTTT. This sequence encodes CASSQGAGMNTEAFF.

The J gene is TRBJ1-5, the V gene TRBV10-3, with 8 bases that match TRBD1. This CDR3 spans 14 amino acids. Germline V lookup: CDR1 ENHRY, CDR2 SYGVKD. V was clipped by 2 bases and J by 8 bases; unmatched bases: 5. The CDR3 nucleotides are TGTGCCATCAGTGAGGACAGGGGAGGCGAGCCCCAGCATTTT. As protein: CAISEDRGGEPQHF.

The chain joins TRBV28 to TRBJ1-5; possibly TRBD1 for D (5 bases). The CDR3 runs to 14 residues. Germline V gene lookup returns CDR1 MDHEN and CDR2 SYDVKM. The V end was cut by 7 bases, the J end by 4 bases, with 14 bases between. As DNA, the CDR3 is TGTGCCAGCATACCGGGACTGACTAATCAGCCCCAGCATTTT. Its translation is CASIPGLTNQPQHF.

The chain is built from TRBV5-1 and TRBJ2-7; D uncertain. Deletions cut 7 bases from V and 2 bases from J, with 10 bases between. The CDR3 is 12 amino acids. The germline V gene encodes CDR1 SGHRS and CDR2 YFSETQ. The CDR3 DNA reads as TGCGCCAGCGTCTATCGGGCCTACGAGCAGTACTTC. Protein product: CASVYRAYEQYF.

V gene TRBV28 combines with J gene TRBJ1-5; D remains unclear. With 8 bases removed from V and 4 bases from J, the gap between germline ends came to 9 bases. This CDR3 is 12 amino acids long. Germline values: CDR1 MDHEN, CDR2 SYDVKM. DNA for the CDR3: TGTGCCAGCTTCAGTTTGAATCAGCCCCAGCATTTT. This gives the protein CASFSLNQPQHF.

This chain uses TRBV6-6 with TRBJ1-5, with 8 bases matching TRBD1. Germline CDR1 reads MNHNY; CDR2 reads SVGAGI (reference sequence). V dropped 6 bases and J dropped 4; count of bases not matched to a gene: 5. CDR3 size: 14 residues. The CDR3 protein is CASSPGTGNQPQHF. For the CDR3, the DNA is TGTGCCAGCAGCCCCGGGACAGGTAATCAGCCCCAGCATTTT.

The J gene is TRBJ1-4, the V gene TRBV7-2; D may be TRBD1 (5 bases). Germline CDR1 reads SGHTA; CDR2 reads FQGNSA. V dropped 3 bases and J dropped 7 bases, with 12 bases sitting between them. This CDR3 comprises 14 residues. The CDR3 sequence: CASSLGRDSEKLFF. In DNA, the CDR3 is TGTGCCAGCAGCTTGGGCCGGGACTCTGAAAAACTGTTTTTT.

This clone appeared a few times. The chain carries TRBV18 and TRBJ2-1; maybe TRBD2 (5 bases). The V gene's germline CDR1 is KGHSH and CDR2 LQKENI. With 3 bases removed from V and 0 bases from J, the gap between germline ends came to 9 bases. This CDR3 is built from 15 residues. The CDR3 spells CASSPAGSSYNEQFF. The CDR3 DNA is TGTGCCAGCTCACCGGCGGGCAGCTCCTACAATGAGCAGTTCTTC. Full variable domain (outside the CDR3, taken from reference TRBV18 and TRBJ2-1): NAGVMQNPRHLVRRRGQEARLRCSPMKGHSHVYWYRQLPEEGLKFMVYLQKENIIDESGMPKERFSAEFPKEGPSILRIQQVVRGDSAAYFCASSPAGSSYNEQFFGPGTRLTVL.

The rearrangement uses TRBV5-1 and TRBJ2-1; 7 bases map to TRBD2. Germline CDR1 reads SGHRS; CDR2 reads YFSETQ. The CDR3 loop spans 22 amino acids. J lost 5 bases, V lost 2 bases, and 28 bases had no gene match. The CDR3 sequence is CASSLINLFGALRTRKNNEQFF. CDR3 sequence (DNA): TGCGCCAGCAGCTTAATTAATTTATTTGGGGCTTTAAGGACTAGAAAGAACAATGAGCAGTTCTTC.

This chain connects TRBV28 to TRBJ2-7; tentatively, D is TRBD1 (6 bases). Trimming pared 6 bases from V and 4 bases from J, leaving 13 bases between. Germline loops: CDR1 MDHEN, CDR2 SYDVKM. CDR3 length: 13 amino acids. CDR3 amino acids: CASSRWGPYEQYF. CDR3 sequence (DNA): TGTGCCAGCAGCCGCTGGGGGCCTTACGAGCAGTACTTC.

This chain links TRBV6-1 with TRBJ2-7; 14 bases match TRBD2. After removal of 3 bases from V and 3 bases from J, the junction contained 7 bases not matched to a gene. This CDR3 spans 17 amino acids. Germline V gene sequence: CDR1 MNHNS, CDR2 SASEGT. The CDR3 DNA sequence: TGTGCCAGCAGTGAGAGGAGACTAGCGGGGGGGCGCTACGAGCAGTACTTC. Translation: CASSERRLAGGRYEQYF.

The chain is built from TRBV10-3 and TRBJ1-2; TRBD1 is a possible D gene (6 bases). V gave up 4 bases and J gave up 1 base, with 16 bases separating them. The CDR3 sequence is 16 residues long. Per germline, CDR1 ENHRY and CDR2 SYGVKD. The CDR3 DNA reads TGTGCCATCAGTGGGGGGCCCGGACAGCATAACTATGGCTACACCTTC. It translates to CAISGGPGQHNYGYTF.

The chain carries TRBV6-5 and TRBJ2-7; 9 bases agree with TRBD2. The CDR3 loop spans 16 amino acids. V shed 0 bases and J 6 bases; nucleotides not matched to a gene: 9. Per the germline V gene, CDR1 is MNHEY and CDR2 is SVGAGI. The CDR3 sequence is CASSYSGGRGGGEQYF. CDR3 DNA sequence: TGTGCCAGCAGTTACTCGGGCGGGAGGGGTGGCGGCGAGCAGTACTTC.